This T cell receptor beta chain was documented in a study of graft-versus-host responses after intestinal transplantation (dated by TCRdb to the early 2020s). Regarding the research as a whole: The transplants that recipients received were multivisceral, liver-intestinal, or isolated intestinal. Samples from a few later patients were sequenced in-house on an Illumina MiSeq with MiXCR processing rather than by the commercial service. All recipients received anti-thymocyte globulin induction followed by maintenance tacrolimus and steroids for roughly three years. To identify alloreactive clones, pre-transplant mixed lymphocyte reaction products were sequenced and then compared with unstimulated pre-transplant donor and recipient T cells. Graft-versus-host and host-versus-graft alloreactive T cell clones were tracked in the graft, circulation and bone marrow after intestinal transplantation using bulk TCR-beta CDR3 sequencing. A cohort of fewer than 25 intestinal transplant recipients, including one retransplant, was enrolled, and a few patients lacking pretransplant specimens were excluded. Donor T cell macrochimerism was defined as a peak of at least 4% donor T cells among recipient peripheral blood mononuclear cells.

What the study reported, not specific to this receptor: GvH clones turned up in recipient bone marrow, with some appearing earlier in ileal mucosa or blood, a pattern consistent with an intestinal mucosal origin. Conclusions were limited by the relatively low number and heterogeneity of intestinal transplant patients. Early after transplant, declines in HvG clones were associated with peak levels of circulating GvH clones. In the allografts of patients with donor T cell macrochimerism, GvH to HvG T cell clonal ratios were high.

The intended sense of this specimen's time point label: cells obtained before transplantation from donor or recipient. CD3+CD4+ and CD3+CD8+ populations were FACS-sorted from unstimulated pre-transplant donor and recipient cells taken from spleen or lymph nodes. Sequences SGHDT (CDR1) and YYEEEE (CDR2) are obtained from the germline V gene. V was cut back by 2 bases and J by 4 bases, leaving a gap of 7 bases between them. The cysteine opens and the phenylalanine closes a CDR3 of 13 amino acids. Only the CDR3 part of the read is kept: 39 bases, read in frame from the first base. Notes on this clone: Its antigen remains unidentified. Within one base of it there is no much larger clone, and no base qualities were kept.

Preparation of the library involved the immunoSEQ multiplex PCR assay. In most patients, genomic DNA was isolated using the Qiagen DNeasy Blood and Tissue Kit and sent frozen to Adaptive Biotechnologies for TCR sequencing. For most patients, high-throughput TCR-beta CDR3 sequencing of genomic DNA was performed by Adaptive Biotechnologies. The study's processing was this. TCR sequencing data were retrieved from Adaptive's ImmunoSEQ software for more than 15 patients, whereas three other patients were processed with MiXCR and VDJtools. CD4 versus CD8 sorting errors were corrected by removing sequences found in both subsets at a frequency ratio below 5:1. CDR3 nucleotide sequences shared between donor and recipient were removed because the origin of such sequences could not be assigned. To be classed as alloreactive, a clone needed at least 2-fold expansion over unstimulated cells and a minimum CFSE-low frequency of 0.002% (template counts) or 0.001% (read counts). Clones detected in sequenced pre-transplant spleen, lymph node, or MLR CFSE-low populations of the donor or recipient were defined as mappable. Cumulative frequency of alloreactive clones was calculated as a percentage of all sequences weighted by copy number. In TCRdb, the immuneACCESS table is reduced to in-frame sequences with V and J assigned. These tables do not hold every clone; where another copy was compared, an unresolved V gene accounts for under half, and the others remain unexplained. The DNA gave D and trimming, while V, J and clone size come from that table. For this sample the table gives tens of thousands of clones, of which about 95% were detected only once. 0.2% to 0.25% of the sample is held by the ten biggest clonotypes.

The source is a human donor who was the organ donor for an intestinal transplant. The source material was unstimulated CD8+ T cells sorted from spleen or lymph node cells, sampled before transplant. The rearranged segments are TRBV5-6 and TRBJ2-1; the D gene is not confidently resolved. The CDR3 is CASSFWGYNEQFF. The DNA reads as follows: TGTGCCAGCAGCTTCTGGGGATACAATGAGCAGTTCTTC. The CDR3 plus the reference TRBV5-6 and TRBJ2-1 genes for the other parts give the full variable domain: DAGVTQSPTHLIKTRGQQVTLRCSPKSGHDTVSWYQQALGQGPQFIFQYYEEEERQRGNFPDRFSGHQFPNYSSELNVNALLLGDSALYLCASSFWGYNEQFFGPGTRLTVL.